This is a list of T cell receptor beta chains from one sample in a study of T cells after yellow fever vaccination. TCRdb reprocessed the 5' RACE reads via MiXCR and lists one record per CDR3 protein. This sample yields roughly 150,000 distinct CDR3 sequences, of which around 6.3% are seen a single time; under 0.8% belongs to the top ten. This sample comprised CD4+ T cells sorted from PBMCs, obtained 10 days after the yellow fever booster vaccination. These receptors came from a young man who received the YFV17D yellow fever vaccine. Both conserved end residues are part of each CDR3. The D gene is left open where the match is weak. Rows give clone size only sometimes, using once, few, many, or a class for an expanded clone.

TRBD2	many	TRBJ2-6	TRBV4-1	TGCGCCAGCAGCCAAGTGACTAGCGACTCTGGGGCCAACGTCCTGACTTTC	CASSQVTSDSGANVLTF
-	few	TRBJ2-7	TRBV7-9	TGTGCCAGCAGCTTAGGAACAGTGTACGAGCAGTACTTC	CASSLGTVYEQYF
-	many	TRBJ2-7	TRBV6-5	TGTGCCAGCAGGAGAGGGGACAACTACGAGCAGTACTTC	CASRRGDNYEQYF
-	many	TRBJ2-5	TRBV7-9	TGTGCCAGCAGTTCAACGGGAGTAGGGGAGACCCAGTACTTC	CASSSTGVGETQYF
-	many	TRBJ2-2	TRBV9	TGTGCCAGCAGCGTAAGCCCCGATGGACCCGGGGAGCTGTTTTTT	CASSVSPDGPGELFF
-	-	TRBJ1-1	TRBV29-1	TGCAGCGTTGATATCGTACAGAACACTGAAGCTTTCTTT	CSVDIVQNTEAFF
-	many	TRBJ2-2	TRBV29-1	TGCAGCGTTAGACTCAGGGGAAGTGGCACCGGGGAGCTGTTTTTT	CSVRLRGSGTGELFF
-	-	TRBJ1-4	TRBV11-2	TGTGCCAGCAGCACTACGGTTCAGTCAACTAATGAAAAACTGTTTTTT	CASSTTVQSTNEKLFF
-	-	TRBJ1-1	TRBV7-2	TGTGCCAGCAGTTTGCTGGGTGGGGCCACGAACACTGAAGCTTTCTTT	CASSLLGGATNTEAFF
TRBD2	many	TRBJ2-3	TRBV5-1	TGCGCCAGCAGCTCGCTTACCGGGACTAGCGGGAGGGGAGATACGCAGTATTTT	CASSSLTGTSGRGDTQYF
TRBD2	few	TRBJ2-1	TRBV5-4	TGTGCCAGCAGCTCCGGACTAGCGGGGAATGAGCAGTTCTTC	CASSSGLAGNEQFF